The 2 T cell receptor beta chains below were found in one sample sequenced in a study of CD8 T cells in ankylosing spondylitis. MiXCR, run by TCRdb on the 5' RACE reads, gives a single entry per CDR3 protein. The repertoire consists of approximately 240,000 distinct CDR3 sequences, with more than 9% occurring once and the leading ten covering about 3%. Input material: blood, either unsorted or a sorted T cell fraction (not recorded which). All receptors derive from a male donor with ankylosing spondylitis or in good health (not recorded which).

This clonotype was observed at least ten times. The CDR3 sequence is CSARSGLAGDRGNEQFF. Written as DNA, the CDR3 is TGCAGTGCTAGATCGGGACTAGCGGGAGATAGGGGAAATGAGCAGTTCTTC. The rearrangement uses TRBV20-1 and TRBJ2-1, with TRBD2 identical over 14 bases. From germline, CDR1 is DFQATT and CDR2 SNEGSKA (reference sequence). The V gene end was trimmed by 2 bases and the J gene end by 7 bases; junction bases not matched to a gene: 10. This CDR3 has 17 residues.

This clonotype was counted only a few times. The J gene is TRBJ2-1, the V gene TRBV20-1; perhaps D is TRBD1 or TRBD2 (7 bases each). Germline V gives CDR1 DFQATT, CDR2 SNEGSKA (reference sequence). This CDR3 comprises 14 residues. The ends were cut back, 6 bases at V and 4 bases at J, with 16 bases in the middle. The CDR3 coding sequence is TGCAGTGCCAGCGGGGACAGCCGATACAATGAGCAGTTCTTC. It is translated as CSASGDSRYNEQFF.